This is a list of T cell receptor beta chains from one sample in a study of human T cells and chemical hapten exposure. TCRdb re-analysed the RACE reads in MiXCR, keeping a single row per CDR3 protein. This table has 87,000 or so distinct CDR3 sequences, 8% to 10% appearing once. The material was whole blood, obtained in connection with sensitization to the hapten diphenylcyclopropenone (DPC). The receptors were gathered from a woman between 40 and 55 years old with alopecia areata. Some clones in this sample may be carry-over from other donors' samples. Each CDR3 is given with its conserved first and last residue. D genes are given only for firm matches. Rows give clone size only sometimes, using once, few, many, or a class for an expanded clone.

D gene | J gene | V gene | clone size | CDR3 DNA | CDR3 protein
- | TRBJ1-1 | TRBV20-1 | many | TGCAGTGCTAGAGGTCGGGGCCGGACTGAAGCTTTCTTT | CSARGRGRTEAFF
- | TRBJ1-1 | TRBV7-2 | many | TGTGCCAGCAGCTTAACCGGAGGCACTGAAGCTTTCTTT | CASSLTGGTEAFF
TRBD1 | TRBJ2-3 | TRBV18 | - | TGTGCCAGCTCACCAATCGACAGGGTTCGCACAGATACGCAGTATTTT | CASSPIDRVRTDTQYF
- | TRBJ2-7 | TRBV2 | few | TGTGCCAGCAGGGACATAACCTACGAGCAGTACTTC | CASRDITYEQYF
- | TRBJ2-4 | TRBV11-2 | - | TGTGCCAGCAGTTCCCAGGGGTCTGCCAAAAACATTCAGTACTTC | CASSSQGSAKNIQYF
- | TRBJ2-2 | TRBV9 | - | TGTGCCAGCAGCATCCAGGGGACCTACTCCACCGGGGAGCTGTTTTTT | CASSIQGTYSTGELFF
- | TRBJ2-7 | TRBV19 | - | TGTGCCAGTAGTATAAGGGACGCCTCCTACGAGCAGTACTTC | CASSIRDASYEQYF
- | TRBJ1-4 | TRBV24-1 | - | TGTGCCACCAGTGCCGCAGAGGGGGTCCGGGAAAAACTGTTTTTT | CATSAAEGVREKLFF
- | TRBJ2-1 | TRBV9 | - | TGTGCCAGCAGCGTAAATAGGGACCCCCAGTTCTTC | CASSVNRDPQFF
TRBD2 | TRBJ2-3 | TRBV5-1 | - | TGCGCCAGCAGCTCCGGACTAGGCCCCACAGATACGCAGTATTTT | CASSSGLGPTDTQYF
- | TRBJ1-5 | TRBV7-2 | - | TGTGCCAGCAGCCCCCTTAGTACCTCTCCTAATCAGCCCCAGCATTTT | CASSPLSTSPNQPQHF
TRBD2 | TRBJ2-4 | TRBV10-3 | few | TGTGCCACCCGAGAGCATAGCGGGGGGGAAAACATTCAGTACTTC | CATREHSGGENIQYF
- | TRBJ2-7 | TRBV7-2 | - | TGTGCCAGCAGCTTCTTACCGGGACCGAACTACGAGCAGTACTTC | CASSFLPGPNYEQYF
- | TRBJ2-3 | TRBV14 | medium-sized | TGTGCCAGCAGCCTTCCCCGCCATACGCAGTATTTT | CASSLPRHTQYF
TRBD2 | TRBJ2-3 | TRBV29-1 | few | TGCAGCGTTACCGGACTAGCGGGGGGCACAGATACGCAGTATTTT | CSVTGLAGGTDTQYF
- | TRBJ2-7 | TRBV12-5 | - | TGTGCTAGTGCCACACCCTCGAGTGCTGAGCAGTACTTC | CASATPSSAEQYF
- | TRBJ2-2 | TRBV5-4 | many | TGTGCCAGCAGCTTAGGACAGTCGAACACCGGGGAGCTGTTTTTT | CASSLGQSNTGELFF
- | TRBJ2-7 | TRBV5-6 | - | TGTGCCAGCAGCTTTGGAGTAAGTTTCTACGAGCAGTACTTC | CASSFGVSFYEQYF
- | TRBJ2-7 | TRBV12-3/TRBV12-4 | many | TGTGCCAGCGGCTCCTACGAGCAGTACTTC | CASGSYEQYF
- | TRBJ2-3 | TRBV3-2 | - | TGTGCCAGCATCGGCATCCCCGGGACAGTCACAGATACGCAGTATTTT | CASIGIPGTVTDTQYF
- | TRBJ1-1 | TRBV7-9 | many | TGTGCCAGCAGCTCACAGGGCACGAACACTGAAGCTTTCTTT | CASSSQGTNTEAFF
- | TRBJ2-7 | TRBV5-1 | many | TGCGCCAGCAGCTTCGAACCGGGTAGGACCTACGAGCAGTACTTC | CASSFEPGRTYEQYF